The entry that follows covers one T cell receptor (beta chain) sequence. This entry is derived from a study of blood T cell repertoires in COVID-19. Looking at the study overall: The United States, Italy and Spain provided the acute and convalescent COVID-19 samples.

Here immunoSEQ multiplex PCR was the method, and the copy in TCRdb shows in-frame clones only, minus some. Among 75,000 to 90,000 clones listed, around 88% were seen once. CDR3 size: 17 residues. Germline trimming cut 0 bases from V and 2 bases from J; bases unmatched to any gene: 3. CDR1 and CDR2 (germline): KGHSH, LQKENI. The chain has TRBV18 and TRBJ2-1, with TRBD2 matching over 11 bases. Input material: peripheral blood. This TCR came from a man in his fifties with active COVID-19. The CDR3: CASSPPGLADPYNEQFF. The CDR3 DNA is TGTGCCAGCTCACCACCGGGACTAGCGGACCCCTACAATGAGCAGTTCTTC.